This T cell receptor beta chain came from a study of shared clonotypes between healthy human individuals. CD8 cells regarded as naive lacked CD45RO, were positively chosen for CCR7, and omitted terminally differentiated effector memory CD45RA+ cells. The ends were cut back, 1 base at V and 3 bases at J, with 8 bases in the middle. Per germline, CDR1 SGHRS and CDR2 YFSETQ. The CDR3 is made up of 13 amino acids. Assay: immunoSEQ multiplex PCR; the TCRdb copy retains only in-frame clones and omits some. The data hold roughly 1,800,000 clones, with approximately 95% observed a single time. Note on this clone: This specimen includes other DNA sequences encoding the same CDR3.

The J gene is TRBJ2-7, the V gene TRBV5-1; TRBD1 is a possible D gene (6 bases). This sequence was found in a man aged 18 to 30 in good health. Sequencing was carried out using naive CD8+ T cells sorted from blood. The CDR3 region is CASSLTGFYEQYF. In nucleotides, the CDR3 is TGCGCCAGCAGCTTGACAGGGTTCTACGAGCAGTACTTC.